A single TCR beta chain is shown here with its context. Its antigen is unknown. This sample stems from a study of T-cell reconstitution after alpha-beta-depleted transplantation in children. Study-level findings and limits: The authors attributed T-cell counts and diversity one year after transplant mostly to newly produced T cells.

Unique molecular identifiers were incorporated into the prepared TCRbeta library. In TCRdb, the PCR reads were re-called with MiXCR into one record per CDR3 protein. The sample records hundreds of thousands of distinct CDR3 sequences, 20% to 30% being singletons. The sample in question was PBMCs, mostly from graft donor cells, obtained 360 days after TCRalphabeta/CD19-depleted stem cell transplant. The receptor's source is a female patient aged 2-15 years who had a stem cell transplant for congenital amegakaryocytic thrombocytopenia, so the T cells may come from the graft donor.

In DNA, the CDR3 is TGTGCCAGCGGTAACAGGGGACAATTCTATGGCTACACCTTC. Its protein product is CASGNRGQFYGYTF. This chain joins TRBV12-3 or TRBV12-4 and TRBJ1-2; 7 bases are shared with TRBD1. The CDR3 is 14 residues long. With 8 bases clipped from V and 4 bases from J, the junction kept 10 bases outside the gene matches.